Described below is a single TCR beta chain sequence and its context. The antigen is undetermined. Exposure to brentuximab vedotin varied, and each patient had relapsed following autologous stem cell transplantation. The germline V gene has CDR1 MDHEN and CDR2 SYDVKM. Unmatched junction bases numbered 12, after V lost 6 bases and J lost 0 bases. The CDR3 consists of 17 residues. This entry is derived from a study of PD-1 blockade in classical Hodgkin lymphoma. Study results and caveats: Before treatment, complete responders showed about the same diversity as newly diagnosed patients. Nivolumab initiated under 1 year post-ASCT led to patient exclusion. Diversity in CD4+ TCRs, unlike that measured in CD8+ TCRs, had risen significantly by C4D1. Newly diagnosed patients were reported to start with lower TCR diversity than healthy donors.

Assay: immunoSEQ multiplex PCR; the TCRdb copy retains only in-frame clones and omits some. The profile shows about 32,000 clones, 82% of them singletons. The chain is built from TRBV28 and TRBJ1-1, with TRBD1 matching over 8 bases. The clonotype originates from a human donor with classical Hodgkin lymphoma. The sample in question was peripheral blood mononuclear cells (PBMCs), obtained at baseline. The CDR3 sequence is CASSFYQTGGMNTEAFF. Here the CDR3 DNA reads TGTGCCAGCAGCTTCTATCAAACAGGGGGAATGAACACTGAAGCTTTCTTT.